The 13 T cell receptor beta chains below all came from one sample that was sequenced in a study of OX40 agonist ivuxolimab in advanced cancers. TCRdb's table, derived via immunoSEQ multiplex PCR, lists solely in-frame clones and lacks some. The sample contains 50,000 to 75,000 clones, around 90% of which appear only once. The source was CD4+ or CD8+ T cells sorted from blood, collected in a trial of the OX40 agonist ivuxolimab. All receptors come from an adult with an advanced solid tumor such as melanoma, head and neck, liver or kidney cancer.

The CDR3 DNA sequence: TGTGCCAGCAGCGCGGGACAGGCCAGAGGGGAGAAACTGTTTTTT. Translation gives CASSAGQARGEKLFF. The chain carries TRBV5-5 and TRBJ1-4; 8 positions agree with TRBD1. Unmatched junction bases numbered 13, after V lost 4 bases and J lost 11 bases. The CDR3 contains 15 residues. Germline V gene data show CDR1 as SGHKS and CDR2 as YYEKEE (reference sequence).

This chain uses TRBV5-1 with TRBJ1-6; maybe TRBD1 (6 bases). Per germline, CDR1 SGHRS and CDR2 YFSETQ. V was pared by 5 bases and J by 7 bases, with 25 bases between. This CDR3 contains 18 residues. The CDR3 here is CASRMTGNPKAGNSPLHF. In DNA form, the CDR3 reads TGCGCCAGCAGGATGACAGGAAACCCCAAGGCGGGGAATTCACCCCTCCACTTT.

V usage is TRBV6-5 and J usage is TRBJ2-5; the D gene could be TRBD1 or TRBD2 (5 bases each). Germline V gives CDR1 MNHEY, CDR2 SVGAGI. V was shortened by 5 bases and J by 9 bases, with 13 bases between the two germline ends. The CDR3 is 12 amino acids. The CDR3 sequence: CASSEIPGPQYF. The DNA for the CDR3 is TGTGCCAGCAGTGAAATACCGGGACCCCAGTACTTC.

The CDR3 DNA sequence: TGTGCCAGTAGCCTCTCGGGGGGGCGCTACGAGCAGTACTTC. As protein: CASSLSGGRYEQYF. The chain uses TRBV19 and TRBJ2-7; 8 positions agree with TRBD2. This CDR3 is built from 14 residues. The V and J ends lost 6 bases and 3 bases, in that order; junction bases with no gene match: 7. CDR1 LNHDA and CDR2 SQIVND come from the germline V gene (reference sequence). Together with reference TRBV19 and TRBJ2-7, the CDR3 gives the full variable domain: DGGITQSPKYLFRKEGQNVTLSCEQNLNHDAMYWYRQDPGQGLRLIYYSQIVNDFQKGDIAEGYSVSREKKESFPLTVTSAQKNPTAFYLCASSLSGGRYEQYFGPGTRLTVT.

The chain combines TRBV5-1 with TRBJ1-1; perhaps TRBD1 as D (5 bases). The CDR3 length is 14 residues. V lost 4 bases to trimming and J lost 1 base, with 11 bases between them. Germline V gene lookup returns CDR1 SGHRS and CDR2 YFSETQ. CDR3: CASSGRQRNTEAFF. In DNA, the CDR3 is TGCGCCAGCAGCGGCAGACAGCGGAACACTGAAGCTTTCTTT.

This chain connects TRBV21-1 to TRBJ1-1. TRBV21-1 is a recognized pseudogene. The CDR3 runs to 15 residues. The CDR3: CASSNWKYMNTEAFF. DNA of the CDR3: TGTGCCAGCAGCAATTGGAAGTACATGAACACTGAAGCTTTCTTT.

The rearrangement uses TRBV10-1 and TRBJ2-7; D gene ambiguous. From germline, CDR1 is WNHNN and CDR2 SYGVQD (reference sequence). The CDR3 spans 10 residues. V was cut by 6 bases and J by 3 bases, with 3 bases left in between. The CDR3 bases are TGCGCCAGCAGCCTCTACGAGCAGTACTTC. Protein sequence: CASSLYEQYF.

This chain uses TRBV27 with TRBJ2-3, with D possibly TRBD2 on 5 matching bases. V dropped 5 bases and J dropped 2 bases, with 11 bases sitting between them. The CDR3 sequence is 14 residues long. Germline V gene lookup returns CDR1 MNHEY and CDR2 SMNVEV (reference sequence). This chain's CDR3 is CASSQRVFTDTQYF. For the CDR3, the DNA is TGTGCCAGCAGTCAGAGGGTTTTCACAGATACGCAGTATTTT.

The table lists this clone with a count of one. CDR3 sequence: CASSPTGGSYEQYF. In nucleotides, the CDR3 is TGTGCCAGCTCACCGACAGGGGGCTCGTACGAGCAGTACTTC. The chain recombines TRBV18 with TRBJ2-7, with 10 bases matching TRBD1. The germline CDR1 and CDR2 sequences are KGHSH and LQKENI. The junction had 3 bases not matched to a gene; V was cut back by 3 bases and J by 4 bases. The CDR3 sequence is 14 residues long.

The genes are TRBV19 and TRBJ1-2; no clear D. The CDR3 is made up of 13 amino acids. CDR1 is LNHDA and CDR2 is SQIVND in the germline V gene (reference sequence). Trimming cost V 1 base and J 4 bases, with 7 bases left between them. DNA for the CDR3: TGTGCCAGTAGTATAGGGGTTCTCTATGGCTACACCTTC. Protein: CASSIGVLYGYTF.

The V call is TRBV27, the J call TRBJ1-2, with D unclear. V was shortened by 2 bases and J by 5 bases, with 9 bases between the two germline ends. Germline V gene lookup returns CDR1 MNHEY and CDR2 SMNVEV (reference sequence). The CDR3 loop spans 13 amino acids. The DNA for the CDR3 is TGTGCCAGCAGTTTAGAGGTGGGATATGGCTACACCTTC. Its protein is CASSLEVGYGYTF.

This chain uses TRBV5-1 with TRBJ1-1; 7 nucleotides line up with TRBD1. This CDR3 is 16 amino acids long. V shed 1 base and J 1 base; nucleotides not matched to a gene: 7. The germline V gene has CDR1 SGHRS and CDR2 YFSETQ. CDR3 protein: CASSLRGGHGNTEAFF. The CDR3 coding sequence is TGCGCCAGCAGCTTGAGAGGGGGCCACGGGAACACTGAAGCTTTCTTT.

CDR3 in DNA: TGTGCCACCGGGGACAGGGGAAGGGATACGCAGTATTTT. It is translated as CATGDRGRDTQYF. The J gene is TRBJ2-3, the V gene TRBV19, with 10 bases lining up with TRBD1. CDR1 is LNHDA, CDR2 SQIVND, per germline (reference sequence). Trimming at V came to 10 bases and at J to 6 bases, leaving 7 bases not matched to a gene. The length of the CDR3 is 13 residues.